This T cell receptor (beta chain) was documented in a study of T-cell memory formation after mild COVID-19. Unmatched junction bases numbered 6, after V lost 3 bases and J lost 0 bases. Germline V gene sequence: CDR1 SGDLS, CDR2 YYNGEE. This CDR3 is built from 15 residues. TCRdb analysed the 5' RACE reads with MiXCR anew, one entry per CDR3 protein. The top ten hold roughly 25% of the sample, which has 250,000 to 350,000 distinct CDR3 sequences, around 16% seen once. This clonotype was picked up a small number of times. The chain links TRBV9 to TRBJ2-7; TRBD2 matches at 7 bases. This clonotype was obtained from a man between 18 and 35 years old who had mild COVID-19 (a few samples of this study predate the infection). Cell type and time point are not known. Source material: PBMCs or a T cell subset sorted from them (not recorded which). For the CDR3, the DNA is TGTGCCAGCAGCGAGGGAGGGGCCACCTCCTACGAGCAGTACTTC. It specifies CASSEGGATSYEQYF.